The TCR beta chain described here comes from a study of blood T cell repertoires in COVID-19. Whole-study context: The cDNA or gDNA used as material had been derived from T cells, B-cell-depleted T cells, or PBMCs.

Profiled with immunoSEQ multiplex PCR; TCRdb holds only in-frame clones, not every one. The table records approximately 97,000 clones, 75% to 95% of them present only once. Germline values: CDR1 MNHNS, CDR2 SASEGT. Trimming pared 3 bases from V and 0 bases from J, leaving 11 bases between. The CDR3 loop spans 15 amino acids. The sample was peripheral blood. The TCR originated in a man in his fifties or sixties with acute or convalescent COVID-19. V is TRBV6-1 and J is TRBJ1-1; tentative D call: TRBD1 (5 bases). CDR3 loop: CASSEQGWVNTEAFF. The CDR3 DNA sequence: TGTGCCAGCAGTGAGCAGGGATGGGTGAACACTGAAGCTTTCTTT.